This T cell receptor beta chain is drawn from a study of blood T cell repertoires in COVID-19. The authors' processing: Using reference gene primer amplification, nucleated cell counts were estimated. The data were produced by immunoSEQ multiplex PCR, yet TCRdb's version contains in-frame clones alone and is incomplete. The V and J calls and clone size were taken over from that table, and D and trimming were inferred from the DNA. The table records roughly 260,000 clones, around 86% of them present only once. Ages ranged from about 18 to 90 years, with residence in about two dozen US areas. The sequenced sample was PBMCs or T cells enriched from blood (not recorded which). The receptor was isolated from a woman aged 18-29 years who had recovered from COVID-19.

The CDR3 is CASSLAFSGLAGTDTQYF. The CDR3 nucleotides read TGTGCCAGCAGCTTGGCTTTCTCGGGACTAGCGGGTACAGATACGCAGTATTTT. This rearrangement joins TRBV5-4 to TRBJ2-3, with TRBD2 identical over 12 bases. The CDR3 loop spans 18 amino acids. Germline values: CDR1 SGHNT, CDR2 YYREEE (reference sequence). V was clipped by 0 bases and J by 3 bases; unmatched bases: 8. Using reference TRBV5-4 and TRBJ2-3 for the parts outside the CDR3, the full variable domain is ETGVTQSPTHLIKTRGQQVTLRCSSQSGHNTVSWYQQALGQGPQFIFQYYREEENGRGNFPPRFSGLQFPNYSSELNVNALELDDSALYLCASSLAFSGLAGTDTQYFGPGTRLTVL.